Listed here are 29 T cell receptor beta chains from one sample, sequenced in a study of OX40 agonist ivuxolimab in advanced cancers. The assay was immunoSEQ multiplex PCR, and TCRdb's table has in-frame clones only and misses some. The sample carries some 97,000 clones, approximately 90% recorded once. This specimen consisted of CD4+ or CD8+ T cells sorted from blood, obtained in a trial of the OX40 agonist ivuxolimab. The receptors here all came from an adult with an advanced solid tumor such as melanoma, head and neck, liver or kidney cancer.

The chain links TRBV6-6 to TRBJ2-4; D may correspond to TRBD1 or TRBD2 (5 bases each). From germline, CDR1 is MNHNY and CDR2 SVGAGI (reference sequence). The V end was cut by 5 bases, the J end by 7 bases, with 12 bases between. The CDR3 consists of 13 residues. CDR3 sequence: CASSAGWGNIQYF. In DNA, the CDR3 is TGTGCCAGCAGTGCCGGATGGGGGAACATTCAGTACTTC.

The genes are TRBV5-4 and TRBJ1-6, with D perhaps matching TRBD1 (5 bases). The V gene lost 3 bases and the J gene lost 10 bases, with 14 bases spanning the gap. The germline CDR1 and CDR2 sequences are SGHNT and YYREEE (reference sequence). This CDR3 contains 14 residues. The CDR3 nucleotides read TGTGCCAGCAGCTCAGGCAGGGAGGGATCACCCCTCCACTTT. This encodes CASSSGREGSPLHF.

This clone has just one count. The V gene is TRBV6-6, the J gene TRBJ2-7; D not certain. CDR3 length equals 12 residues. CDR1 is MNHNY and CDR2 is SVGAGI in the germline V gene (reference sequence). Trimming cost V 2 bases and J 2 bases, with 4 bases left between them. This CDR3 reads CASSYLAYEQYF. In DNA form, the CDR3 reads TGTGCCAGCAGTTACCTGGCCTACGAGCAGTACTTC.

This chain links TRBV9 with TRBJ1-3, with D possibly TRBD1 on 5 matching bases. V was cut by 3 bases and J by 1 base, with 8 bases left in between. The germline CDR1 and CDR2 sequences are SGDLS and YYNGEE. The CDR3 spans 14 residues. CDR3 sequence: CASSAEGSGNTIYF. The CDR3 region has the DNA TGTGCCAGCAGCGCCGAGGGGTCTGGAAACACCATATATTTT.

The chain recombines TRBV7-3 with TRBJ1-1; the D gene is possibly TRBD1 (5 bases). CDR3 length: 15 amino acids. Germline lookup yields CDR1 SGHTA and CDR2 FQGTGA. Trimming took off 5 bases at V and 1 base at J, with 14 bases between the two ends. Here the CDR3 reads CASSLVGTANTEAFF. The CDR3 bases are TGTGCCAGCAGCCTAGTCGGGACGGCGAACACTGAAGCTTTCTTT.

This clone was recorded only once. The chain uses TRBV18 and TRBJ1-3; D gene unclear. The CDR3 sequence is 17 residues long. Germline-derived CDR1 and CDR2 are KGHSH and LQKENI. Trimming took 1 base from V and 1 from J, leaving 14 bases between them. CDR3 loop: CASSPLGSAWSGNTIYF. CDR3 DNA sequence: TGTGCCAGCTCACCACTCGGGTCGGCTTGGTCTGGAAACACCATATATTTT.

This chain uses TRBV5-1 with TRBJ2-4; 9 nucleotides line up with TRBD1. The germline gives CDR1 SGHRS, CDR2 YFSETQ. The CDR3 has 17 residues. The V segment lost 4 bases and the J segment 0 bases; nucleotides outside the gene matches: 8. The CDR3 DNA follows: TGCGCCAGCAGCCCGGAGGGGACAGGGTTAGCCAAAAACATTCAGTACTTC. Protein product: CASSPEGTGLAKNIQYF.

The chain uses TRBV4-1 and TRBJ1-1; 7 bases are shared with TRBD1. V was clipped by 1 base and J by 5 bases; unmatched bases: 7. The CDR3 sequence is 15 residues long. CDR1 MGHRA and CDR2 YSYEKL come from the germline V gene. The CDR3 spells CASSQAHRGRTEAFF. CDR3 nucleotide sequence: TGCGCCAGCAGCCAAGCCCACAGGGGTCGGACTGAAGCTTTCTTT.

The chain is built from TRBV5-4 and TRBJ1-2, with D possibly being TRBD1 (5 bases). This CDR3 is 15 amino acids long. Trimming cost V 4 bases and J 0 bases, with 13 bases left between them. CDR1 and CDR2 from the germline V gene are SGHNT and YYREEE (reference sequence). The CDR3, as DNA: TGTGCCAGCAGCACCTCCAGGGAGTCTAACTATGGCTACACCTTC. Amino acid sequence: CASSTSRESNYGYTF.

V usage is TRBV9 and J usage is TRBJ2-2; D is uncertain. The CDR3 extends over 13 amino acids. V dropped 2 bases and J dropped 5 bases, with 7 bases sitting between them. Germline CDR1 is SGDLS and CDR2 is YYNGEE. The CDR3 loop is CASSVRLTGELFF. The CDR3 DNA reads as TGTGCCAGCAGCGTTCGGTTGACCGGGGAGCTGTTTTTT.

The chain's CDR3 is CASSTRGGEADNEQFF. The CDR3 region has the DNA TGTGCCAGTAGTACCCGGGGAGGGGAGGCAGACAATGAGCAGTTCTTC. This chain links TRBV19 with TRBJ2-1; 7 nucleotides agree with TRBD2. The CDR3 is 16 amino acids. Germline V gene lookup returns CDR1 LNHDA and CDR2 SQIVND (reference sequence). Losses at the gene ends were 4 bases for V and 5 bases for J; bases not matched to a gene: 11.

The chain has TRBV19 and TRBJ2-2; unclear D gene. The V gene's germline CDR1 is LNHDA and CDR2 SQIVND (reference sequence). The CDR3 sequence is 14 residues long. V lost 7 bases and J lost 7, with 16 bases in between. DNA for the CDR3: TGTGCCAGTACCAATTGGGCAGCTATCGGGGAGCTGTTTTTT. This codes for CASTNWAAIGELFF.

The chain joins TRBV9 to TRBJ2-2; D may be TRBD1 or TRBD2 (5 bases each). Germline values: CDR1 SGDLS, CDR2 YYNGEE. The CDR3 is 14 amino acids. The V end was cut by 0 bases, the J end by 6 bases, with 9 bases between. In nucleotides, the CDR3 is TGTGCCAGCAGCGTAGGTAGGGGAGCCGGGGAGCTGTTTTTT. This encodes CASSVGRGAGELFF.

This clone occurred once. The rearrangement links TRBV5-1 to TRBJ2-2, with D hard to call. The CDR3 sequence is 12 residues long. Germline V lookup: CDR1 SGHRS, CDR2 YFSETQ. Trimming stripped 0 bases from V and 7 bases from J, with 4 bases between. The CDR3 spells CASSLEIGELFF. The CDR3 DNA reads as TGCGCCAGCAGCTTGGAAATCGGGGAGCTGTTTTTT.

The V call is TRBV9, the J call TRBJ1-1; D gene ambiguous. The germline V gene has CDR1 SGDLS and CDR2 YYNGEE. Between the trimmed V and J ends, which lost 0 bases and 1 base, there was a span of 10 bases. This CDR3 spans 15 amino acids. The CDR3 DNA is TGTGCCAGCAGCGTAGTAGGGCACGCGAACACTGAAGCTTTCTTT. Amino acids: CASSVVGHANTEAFF.

This sequence joins TRBV9 and TRBJ2-5; D call uncertain. The CDR3 has 13 amino acids. V lost 0 bases to trimming and J lost 3 bases, with 6 bases between them. Germline loops: CDR1 SGDLS, CDR2 YYNGEE. The CDR3: CASSVAPEETQYF. The DNA for the CDR3 is TGTGCCAGCAGCGTAGCGCCGGAAGAGACCCAGTACTTC.

The V gene is TRBV27, the J gene TRBJ2-1, with 8 bases that match TRBD2. This CDR3 is 17 amino acids long. V dropped 5 bases and J dropped 7; count of bases not matched to a gene: 16. The germline CDR1 and CDR2 sequences are MNHEY and SMNVEV (reference sequence). The CDR3 DNA reads TGTGCCAGCAGTCCCAACGCCGGACTAGCATTGGCAAATGAGCAGTTCTTC. It specifies CASSPNAGLALANEQFF.

The V and J genes are TRBV11-3 and TRBJ2-1; D is possibly TRBD2 (7 bases). The V end was cut by 1 base, the J end by 8 bases, with 9 bases between. The germline CDR1 and CDR2 sequences are SGHNT and YENEEA. This CDR3 comprises 13 residues. The CDR3, as DNA: TGTGCCAGCAGCTTAGGAGGGGGGGATGAGCAGTTCTTC. Amino acid sequence: CASSLGGGDEQFF.

V is TRBV4-1 and J is TRBJ2-1; 10 nucleotides align to TRBD2. This CDR3 region has 17 residues. The V segment lost 3 bases and the J segment 7 bases; nucleotides outside the gene matches: 12. Germline V gives CDR1 MGHRA, CDR2 YSYEKL. The CDR3 nucleotides read TGCGCCAGCAGCCAGGGGAGCGGGGGGGCGGCTAGGAATGAGCAGTTCTTC. It specifies CASSQGSGGAARNEQFF.

The chain joins TRBV28 to TRBJ2-1, with 9 bases lining up with TRBD2. The germline V gene has CDR1 MDHEN and CDR2 SYDVKM. The CDR3 has 14 residues. V trimming: 6 bases; J trimming: 5 bases; junction bases outside the gene matches: 5. CDR3 region: CASRSGLANNEQFF. CDR3 bases: TGTGCCAGCAGATCGGGACTAGCAAACAATGAGCAGTTCTTC.

This clone showed up just once. The chain's CDR3 is CASSLGGGSYEQYF. The CDR3 coding sequence is TGTGCCAGCAGCTTAGGCGGGGGCTCCTACGAGCAGTACTTC. V usage is TRBV11-2 and J usage is TRBJ2-7; 7 bases fit TRBD2. J gave up 0 bases and V 1 base, and 0 bases lay outside the gene matches. The length of the CDR3 is 14 residues. Germline-derived CDR1 and CDR2 are SGHAT and FQNNGV.

This chain links TRBV6-5 with TRBJ2-7; TRBD2 agrees at 7 bases. Losses at the gene ends were 9 bases for V and 0 bases for J; bases not matched to a gene: 8. This CDR3 region has 14 residues. Germline V gene sequence: CDR1 MNHEY, CDR2 SVGAGI. The CDR3 loop reads CASGPTSASYEQYF. The CDR3 DNA reads TGTGCCAGTGGGCCAACTAGCGCCTCCTACGAGCAGTACTTC.

This chain links TRBV21-1 with TRBJ2-7; TRBD1 reflects the table's D call only, with no check against the DNA. TRBV21-1 is labeled a pseudogene. This CDR3 is built from 14 residues. The CDR3 reads CASSKSGISYEQYF. In DNA form, the CDR3 reads TGTGCCAGCAGCAAAAGTGGCATCTCCTACGAGCAGTACTTC.

The chain uses TRBV11-2 and TRBJ1-5; D is ambiguous. Germline CDR1 and CDR2: SGHAT and FQNNGV. V was shortened by 1 base and J by 0 bases, with 4 bases between the two germline ends. This CDR3 spans 14 amino acids. The CDR3 loop reads CASSLGGSNQPQHF. In DNA form, the CDR3 reads TGTGCCAGCAGCTTAGGCGGTAGCAATCAGCCCCAGCATTTT.

The rearrangement uses TRBV4-1 and TRBJ2-3; TRBD2 matches 9 bases. Losses at the gene ends were 2 bases for V and 2 bases for J; bases not matched to a gene: 5. CDR1 and CDR2 from the germline V gene are MGHRA and YSYEKL. The CDR3 loop spans 16 amino acids. The CDR3 sequence is CASSQIGLAITDTQYF. In nucleotides, the CDR3 is TGCGCCAGCAGCCAAATAGGACTAGCGATCACAGATACGCAGTATTTT.

V usage is TRBV7-9 and J usage is TRBJ2-3; D could derive from TRBD1 or TRBD2 (7 bases each). The CDR3 has 17 amino acids. The germline gives CDR1 SEHNR, CDR2 FQNEAQ (reference sequence). Between the trimmed V and J ends, which lost 5 bases and 0 bases, there was a span of 18 bases. CDR3 loop: CASSNPGGTTSTDTQYF. CDR3 nucleotides: TGTGCCAGCAGCAACCCAGGGGGGACTACTAGCACAGATACGCAGTATTTT.

This chain's CDR3 is CASSFPGQGVGGYTF. The CDR3 bases are TGTGCCAGCAGCTTCCCGGGACAGGGGGTCGGGGGCTACACCTTC. The V and J genes are TRBV7-9 and TRBJ1-2; 11 positions match TRBD1. The CDR3 loop spans 15 amino acids. V lost 3 bases, J lost 8 bases, and 8 bases stayed unmatched. Looked up from germline, CDR1 is SEHNR and CDR2 is FQNEAQ (reference sequence).

The CDR3 is CASSLGPFYEQYF. CDR3 in DNA: TGCGCCAGCAGCTTGGGACCCTTCTACGAGCAGTACTTC. This rearrangement joins TRBV5-1 to TRBJ2-7; D is unresolved. The V gene lost 0 bases and the J gene lost 3 bases, with 7 bases spanning the gap. CDR1 and CDR2 from the germline V gene are SGHRS and YFSETQ. This CDR3 spans 13 amino acids.

This clone occurred once. The chain joins TRBV5-1 to TRBJ2-1, with 10 bases identical to TRBD2. Germline CDR1 and CDR2: SGHRS and YFSETQ. CDR3 length: 15 amino acids. V dropped 2 bases and J dropped 5; count of bases not matched to a gene: 4. The CDR3 sequence: CASSLLAGLNNEQFF. CDR3 DNA sequence: TGCGCCAGCAGCTTACTAGCGGGACTGAACAATGAGCAGTTCTTC.